A selection of T cell receptor beta chains follows, all from one sample in a study of blood T cell repertoires in COVID-19. Assay: immunoSEQ multiplex PCR; the TCRdb copy retains only in-frame clones and omits some. Here the sample spans approximately 180,000 clones, 82% being singletons. The specimen was peripheral blood. Receptor source: a woman aged 70 to 79 with acute or convalescent COVID-19. CDR3s include the opening cysteine and the closing phenylalanine or tryptophan. A D gene is named only where the DNA matches it firmly. For some rows the clone size is stated as once, few or many, or as a class when expanded; others skip it.

>NA|NA|TRBJ2-7|TRBV7-2|16
TGTGCCAGCAGCTTAGATCTTTCCGGGATATCTGGCGAGCAGTACTTC
CASSLDLSGISGEQYF
>NA|NA|TRBJ2-4|TRBV27|14
TGTGCCAGCAGTTTAAGGGGGGGTACTCCTATTCAGTACTTC
CASSLRGGTPIQYF
>NA|NA|TRBJ1-6|TRBV28|16
TGTGCCAGCAGCAACCTCATGGCAGGGGATAATTCACCCCTCCACTTT
CASSNLMAGDNSPLHF
>NA|NA|TRBJ2-2|TRBV19|24
TGTGCCAGTATAGACCGGGACAGGCGACTTGGGTCAAGCGGGAAAGAGAGAGACACCGGGGAGCTGTTTTTT
CASIDRDRRLGSSGKERDTGELFF
>NA|NA|TRBJ1-1|TRBV14|11
TGTGCCAGCAGCCCCGGAGTTGGGGCTTTCTTT
CASSPGVGAFF
>TRBD1|NA|TRBJ1-5|TRBV11-2|17
TGTGCCAGCAGCCCCGGGACAGGGATTTTTGGGAATCAGCCCCAGCATTTT
CASSPGTGIFGNQPQHF
>NA|NA|TRBJ1-1|TRBV5-6|14
TGTGCCAGCAGCTCGAGGGCGCAGTACACTGAAGCTTTCTTT
CASSSRAQYTEAFF
>NA|NA|TRBJ2-3|TRBV4-1|17
TGCGCCAGCAGCCAAGGAGGTCAGACAGTTTTCACAGATACGCAGTATTTT
CASSQGGQTVFTDTQYF
>TRBD2|NA|TRBJ2-7|TRBV6-2/TRBV6-3|17
TGTGCCAGCAGTTACCTAACTAGCGGGAGCTGGGAGGTCGAGCAGTACTTC
CASSYLTSGSWEVEQYF
>TRBD2|NA|TRBJ2-1|TRBV10-1|15
TGCGCCAGCAGTTTCGGGACTAGCGGCTACAATGAGCAGTTCTTC
CASSFGTSGYNEQFF
>NA|few|TRBJ2-7|TRBV30|11
TGTGCCTGGAGTGTACTCATCGAGCAGTACTTC
CAWSVLIEQYF
>TRBD1|once|TRBJ2-7|TRBV27|14
TGTGCCAGCAGACTTGGACAGGGAATCGACGAGCAGTACTTC
CASRLGQGIDEQYF
>NA|few|TRBJ2-3|TRBV12-2|12
TGTGCAAGTTGGGAAGAGCGGGAAAGGCAGTATTTT
CASWEERERQYF
>NA|NA|TRBJ2-7|TRBV25-1|16
TGTGCCAGCAGTGCCTCCCCTGGACTACATCTCTACGAGCAGTACTTC
CASSASPGLHLYEQYF
>NA|NA|TRBJ2-3|TRBV5-6|11
TGTGCCAGCAGCCAGTCAGATACGCAGTATTTT
CASSQSDTQYF
>NA|NA|TRBJ1-1|TRBV6-5|16
TGTGCCAGCAGTTACGGGCAGGGGATAAGGAACACTGAAGCTTTCTTT
CASSYGQGIRNTEAFF
>NA|NA|TRBJ2-1|TRBV18|13
TGTGCCAGCTCACCTTCCAGCGGCCCTACGCAGTTCTTC
CASSPSSGPTQFF
>NA|NA|TRBJ2-5|TRBV7-9|16
TGTGCCAGCAGCCCTGGTGGGGTAGGGGCACAAGAGACCCAGTACTTC
CASSPGGVGAQETQYF
>NA|NA|TRBJ2-7|TRBV5-5|14
TGTGCCAGCAGCTTGGACAGGCGCCCCTACGAGCAGTACTTC
CASSLDRRPYEQYF
>NA|few|TRBJ1-4|TRBV7-9|14
TGTGCCAGCAGCTTGGGACTTTTTCATGAAAAACTGTTTTTT
CASSLGLFHEKLFF
>TRBD1|once|TRBJ2-7|TRBV6-4|13
TGTGCCAGCCCGGGACAGGGAAGCTACGAGCAGTACTTC
CASPGQGSYEQYF
>NA|few|TRBJ1-2|TRBV28|14
TGTGCCAGCAGTTTAGTTCCGGACTCTTATGGCTACACCTTC
CASSLVPDSYGYTF
>TRBD1|NA|TRBJ1-5|TRBV7-2|17
TGTGCCAGCAGCCTTGGAGGGGGCGAAGTCGGCAATCAGCCCCAGCATTTT
CASSLGGGEVGNQPQHF
>TRBD2|NA|TRBJ2-1|TRBV5-1|19
TGCGCCAGCAGCGAGGCGGGGACTAGCGGAAAAAGCTCCTACAATGAGCAGTTCTTC
CASSEAGTSGKSSYNEQFF
>TRBD1|NA|TRBJ1-5|TRBV19|15
TGTGCCAGTAGCCCTATAGCAGGGACAGGGCAGCCCCAGCATTTT
CASSPIAGTGQPQHF
>NA|NA|TRBJ2-3|TRBV4-3|16
TGCGCCAGCAGCCAAAATTCAGGGCTTAGCACAGATACGCAGTATTTT
CASSQNSGLSTDTQYF
>NA|NA|TRBJ1-6|TRBV7-9|18
TGTGCCAGCAGCTTAGGAGGAGGGGATAGCTCCTATAATTCACCCCTCCACTTT
CASSLGGGDSSYNSPLHF
>NA|NA|TRBJ2-7|TRBV19|14
TGTGCCAGTAGTATCGTAACAGGGAGCTACGAGCAGTACTTC
CASSIVTGSYEQYF
>NA|NA|TRBJ2-5|TRBV5-6|13
TGTGCCAGCAGCCAGAGGGCCGGGGAGACCCAGTACTTC
CASSQRAGETQYF
>NA|NA|TRBJ2-5|TRBV7-2|13
TGTGCCAGCAGCCCCAGGGCCCAAGAGACCCAGTACTTC
CASSPRAQETQYF
>TRBD2|NA|TRBJ2-3|TRBV7-6|17
TGTGCCAGCAGCTTAAGGGCACTAGCGGGAGTTTCAGATACGCAGTATTTT
CASSLRALAGVSDTQYF
>NA|NA|TRBJ2-1|TRBV3-1/TRBV3-2|13
TGTGCCAGCAGCCGCTTGGGGGCTGATGAGCAGTTCTTC
CASSRLGADEQFF
>TRBD2|NA|TRBJ2-1|TRBV5-1|16
TGCGCCAGCAGCTTGGGCGGGGGAAACCCCTACAATGAGCAGTTCTTC
CASSLGGGNPYNEQFF
>NA|NA|TRBJ2-7|TRBV18|15
TGTGCCAGCTCACCACCGGGGGGACAGCTATACGAGCAGTACTTC
CASSPPGGQLYEQYF
>TRBD2|NA|TRBJ2-7|TRBV11-2|15
TGTGCCAGCAGCTTAGGCGGGAGGGCCGTCTACGAGCAGTACTTC
CASSLGGRAVYEQYF
>NA|NA|TRBJ1-1|TRBV28|14
TGTGCCAGCAGTAGACCAGGACACAACACTGAAGCTTTCTTT
CASSRPGHNTEAFF
>NA|NA|TRBJ2-5|TRBV9|15
TGTGCCAGCAGCTCGACGTCAGGCGGGTTTGAGACCCAGTACTTC
CASSSTSGGFETQYF
>NA|once|TRBJ2-7|TRBV6-6|16
TGTGCCAGCAGTTACTCGACCTTAGGAGTTGCCTACGAGCAGTACTTC
CASSYSTLGVAYEQYF
>NA|NA|TRBJ1-2|TRBV6-5|14
TGTGCCAGCAGTTACTCGGGGGGAAACTATGGCTACACCTTC
CASSYSGGNYGYTF
>NA|NA|TRBJ2-3|TRBV7-2|15
TGTGCCAGCAGCTCAATCCCGGTTAGCACAGATACGCAGTATTTT
CASSSIPVSTDTQYF
>NA|NA|TRBJ1-3|TRBV7-6|14
TGTGCCAGCGGCTTAGGTCAGGGTGGAAACACCATATATTTT
CASGLGQGGNTIYF
>TRBD1|NA|TRBJ1-2|TRBV5-6|16
TGTGCCAGCAGCCTGGGACAGGGGGTGACTAACTATGGCTACACCTTC
CASSLGQGVTNYGYTF
>NA|NA|TRBJ2-7|TRBV20-1|11
TGCAGTGCTAGGTTAGTTTACGAGCAGTACTTC
CSARLVYEQYF
>TRBD1|NA|TRBJ1-6|TRBV7-2|16
TGTGCCAGCAGCACCCGGGACAGTCGAGCCAATTCACCCCTCCACTTT
CASSTRDSRANSPLHF
>TRBD2|NA|TRBJ2-7|TRBV29-1|13
TGCAGCGTTGCCCCAGCGGGGCACTACGAGCAGTACTTC
CSVAPAGHYEQYF
>NA|NA|TRBJ1-6|TRBV15|15
TGTGCCACCAGCAGAGACAGAGGGAGTAATTCACCCCTCCACTTT
CATSRDRGSNSPLHF
>TRBD1|NA|TRBJ1-1|TRBV30|13
TGTGCCTGGAGGGGACAGTTGAACACTGAAGCTTTCTTT
CAWRGQLNTEAFF
>TRBD1|NA|TRBJ1-3|TRBV3-1/TRBV3-2|16
TGTGCCAGCAGCCAAGAGGTGGACAGGCAAGGAAACACCATATATTTT
CASSQEVDRQGNTIYF
>NA|NA|TRBJ2-5|TRBV19|13
TGTGCCAGTAGTTGGGCCCGTCAAGAGACCCAGTACTTC
CASSWARQETQYF